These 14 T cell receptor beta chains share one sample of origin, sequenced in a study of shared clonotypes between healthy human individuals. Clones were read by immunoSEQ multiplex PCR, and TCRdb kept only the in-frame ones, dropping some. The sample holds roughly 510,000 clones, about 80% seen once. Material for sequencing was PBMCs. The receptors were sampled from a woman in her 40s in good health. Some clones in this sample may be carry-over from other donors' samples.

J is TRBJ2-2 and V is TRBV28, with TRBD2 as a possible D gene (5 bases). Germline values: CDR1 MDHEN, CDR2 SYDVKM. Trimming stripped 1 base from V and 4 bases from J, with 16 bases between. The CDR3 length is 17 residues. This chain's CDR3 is CASSLSGYDLITGELFF. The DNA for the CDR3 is TGTGCCAGCAGTTTATCGGGGTACGATCTTATCACCGGGGAGCTGTTTTTT.

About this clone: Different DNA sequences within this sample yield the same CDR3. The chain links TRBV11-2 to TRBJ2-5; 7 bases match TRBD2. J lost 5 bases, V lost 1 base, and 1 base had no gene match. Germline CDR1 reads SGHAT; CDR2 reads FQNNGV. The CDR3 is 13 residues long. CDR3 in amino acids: CASSLAGGETQYF. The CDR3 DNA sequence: TGTGCCAGCAGCTTAGCCGGGGGGGAGACCCAGTACTTC.

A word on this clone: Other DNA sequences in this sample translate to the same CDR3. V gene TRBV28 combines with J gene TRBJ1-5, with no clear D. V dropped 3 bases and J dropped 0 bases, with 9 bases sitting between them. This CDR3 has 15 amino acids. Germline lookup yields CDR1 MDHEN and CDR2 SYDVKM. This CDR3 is CASSFSDYSNQPQHF. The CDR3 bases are TGTGCCAGCAGTTTCAGCGATTATAGCAATCAGCCCCAGCATTTT. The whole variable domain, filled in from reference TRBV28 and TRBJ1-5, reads DVKVTQSSRYLVKRTGEKVFLECVQDMDHENMFWYRQDPGLGLRLIYFSYDVKMKEKGDIPEGYSVSREKKERFSLILESASTNQTSMYLCASSFSDYSNQPQHFGDGTRLSIL.

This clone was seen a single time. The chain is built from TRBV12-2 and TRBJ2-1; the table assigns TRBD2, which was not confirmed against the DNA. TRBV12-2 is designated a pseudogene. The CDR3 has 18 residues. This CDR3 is CASRLISPGNSSYNEQFF. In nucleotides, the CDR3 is TGTGCAAGTCGCTTAATATCCCCGGGGAACAGCTCCTACAATGAGCAGTTCTTC.

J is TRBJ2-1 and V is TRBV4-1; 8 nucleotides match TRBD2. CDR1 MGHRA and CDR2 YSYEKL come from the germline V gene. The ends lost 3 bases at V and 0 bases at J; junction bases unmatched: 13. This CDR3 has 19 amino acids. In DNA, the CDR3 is TGCGCCAGCAGCCAGCGGGGGGTTGGGCGTACGAGCTCCTACAATGAGCAGTTCTTC. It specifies CASSQRGVGRTSSYNEQFF.

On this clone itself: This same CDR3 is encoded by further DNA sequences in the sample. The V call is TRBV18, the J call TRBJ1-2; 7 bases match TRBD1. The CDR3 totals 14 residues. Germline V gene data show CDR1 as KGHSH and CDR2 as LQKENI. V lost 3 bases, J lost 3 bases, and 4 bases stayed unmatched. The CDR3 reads CASSPTDRDYGYTF. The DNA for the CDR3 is TGTGCCAGCTCACCGACCGACAGGGACTATGGCTACACCTTC.

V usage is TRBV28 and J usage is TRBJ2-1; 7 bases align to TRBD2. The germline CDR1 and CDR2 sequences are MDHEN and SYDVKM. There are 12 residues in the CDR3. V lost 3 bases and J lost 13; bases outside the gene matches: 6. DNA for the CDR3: TGTGCCAGCAGTTTGGTCGGGACTAACCAGTTCTTC. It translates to CASSLVGTNQFF.

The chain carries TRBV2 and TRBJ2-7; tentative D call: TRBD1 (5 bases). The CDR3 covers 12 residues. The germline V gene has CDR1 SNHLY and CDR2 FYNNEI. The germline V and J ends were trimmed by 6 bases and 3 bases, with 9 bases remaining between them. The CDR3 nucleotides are TGTGCCAGCAGCCAAGACAGCTACGAGCAGTACTTC. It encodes CASSQDSYEQYF. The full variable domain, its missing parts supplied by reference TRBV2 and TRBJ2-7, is EPEVTQTPSHQVTQMGQEVILRCVPISNHLYFYWYRQILGQKVEFLVSFYNNEISEKSEIFDDQFSVERPDGSNFTLKIRSTKLEDSAMYFCASSQDSYEQYFGPGTRLTVT.

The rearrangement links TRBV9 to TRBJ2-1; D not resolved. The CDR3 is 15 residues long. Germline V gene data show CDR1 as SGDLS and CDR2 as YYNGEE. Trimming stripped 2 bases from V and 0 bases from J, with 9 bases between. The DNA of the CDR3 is TGTGCCAGCAGCGTGGACGCTTACTCCTACAATGAGCAGTTCTTC. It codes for CASSVDAYSYNEQFF.

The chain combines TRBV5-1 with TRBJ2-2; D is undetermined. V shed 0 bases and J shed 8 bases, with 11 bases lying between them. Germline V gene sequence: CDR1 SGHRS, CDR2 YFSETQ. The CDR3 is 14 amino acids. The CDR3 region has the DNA TGCGCCAGCAGCTTGGCGACCACGGCAGGGGAGCTGTTTTTT. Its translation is CASSLATTAGELFF.

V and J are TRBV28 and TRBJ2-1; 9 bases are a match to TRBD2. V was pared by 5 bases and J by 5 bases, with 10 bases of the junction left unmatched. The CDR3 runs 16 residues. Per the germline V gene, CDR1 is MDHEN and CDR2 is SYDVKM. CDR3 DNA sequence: TGTGCCAGCAGTCCACATAGCGTAGCGGGAGACAATGAGCAGTTCTTC. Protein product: CASSPHSVAGDNEQFF.

CDR3 in amino acids: CASSIQETQYF. CDR3 in DNA: TGTGCCAGCAGCATACAAGAGACCCAGTACTTC. This chain joins TRBV7-9 and TRBJ2-5; D is unresolved. Per germline, CDR1 SEHNR and CDR2 FQNEAQ (reference sequence). The V gene lost 5 bases and the J gene lost 2 bases, with 3 bases spanning the gap. This CDR3 is built from 11 residues.

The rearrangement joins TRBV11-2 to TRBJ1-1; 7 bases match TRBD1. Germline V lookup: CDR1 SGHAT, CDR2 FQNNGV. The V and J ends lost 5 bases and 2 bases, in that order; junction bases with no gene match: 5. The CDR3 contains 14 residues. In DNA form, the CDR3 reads TGTGCCAGCAGCGCGACAGGGAGTAACACTGAAGCTTTCTTT. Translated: CASSATGSNTEAFF.

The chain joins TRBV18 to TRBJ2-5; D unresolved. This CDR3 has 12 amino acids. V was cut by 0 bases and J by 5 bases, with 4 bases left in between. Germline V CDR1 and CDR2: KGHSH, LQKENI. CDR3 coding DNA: TGTGCCAGCTCACCACCCGAGGAGACCCAGTACTTC. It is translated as CASSPPEETQYF.